The T cell receptor beta chain described here comes from a study of shared clonotypes between healthy human individuals. Germline CDR1 and CDR2: LNHDA and SQIVND (reference sequence). V was clipped by 0 bases and J by 7 bases, with 10 bases between them. The CDR3 has 14 residues. Some clones are missing from TCRdb's copy, which holds only in-frame ones; the method was immunoSEQ multiplex PCR. The sample has 450,000 to 600,000 clones; around 79% are singletons. The specimen was PBMCs. The chain is built from TRBV19 and TRBJ2-1; D uncertain. This sequence was found in a woman aged 40 to 50 in good health. Some clones in this sample may be carry-over from other donors' samples. The CDR3 DNA reads as TGTGCCAGTAGTATAGATCGCCCCCCTAATGAGCAGTTCTTC. Translated: CASSIDRPPNEQFF.